The clone carrying this T cell receptor beta chain was counted many times. This sample was included in a study of T cells in Graves' hyperthyroidism and ophthalmopathy. From RNA transcripts, TCR beta CDR3 regions were amplified. Researchers ran a first-round RT-PCR on the TCR CDR3 using the HTBI primer set. TCRdb fed the multiplex PCR reads into MiXCR, producing one record per CDR3 protein. Among hundreds of thousands of distinct CDR3 sequences listed, approximately 25% were seen once. V was pared by 0 bases and J by 0 bases, with 9 bases between. The CDR3 has 15 amino acids. Germline CDR1 and CDR2: SGHRS and YFSETQ.

The rearrangement joins TRBV5-1 to TRBJ1-2; no clear D. The sample was blood. The TCR sequence derives from a woman under 40 with Graves' ophthalmopathy. The CDR3 DNA sequence: TGCGCCAGCAGCTTGGGAGTGCAAGCTAACTATGGCTACACCTTC. Protein: CASSLGVQANYGYTF.